The following is a T cell receptor beta chain sequence with its context. Its antigen is still unknown. The sample is drawn from a study of shared clonotypes between healthy human individuals. The V gene end was trimmed by 3 bases and the J gene end by 5 bases; junction bases not matched to a gene: 3. This CDR3 is built from 13 residues. Germline-derived CDR1 and CDR2 are SNHLY and FYNNEI. Terminally differentiated effector memory CD45RA+ cells were excluded from the naive CD8 cells, which were CD45RO-negative and positively selected for CCR7. Every subset had its genomic DNA shared out evenly among several immunoSEQ plates. Original processing notes: With immunoSEQ giving junction-only sequences and no quality scores, filtering differed. Profiled with immunoSEQ multiplex PCR; TCRdb holds only in-frame clones, not every one. D and trimming were read from the DNA, whereas the V and J calls and clone size are those reported in that table. The table shows approximately 2,200,000 clones, with about 92% occurring only once.

Broader study findings: Non-shared clonotypes showed lower generation probabilities than clonotypes common to all four donors.

This receptor was taken from a man between 18 and 29 years old in good health. Some clones in this sample may be carry-over from other donors' samples. This chain links TRBV2 with TRBJ1-1; the match to TRBD1 covers 7 bases. The material sequenced was naive CD8+ T cells from PBMCs. The CDR3 DNA reads TGTGCCAGCAGTGAGACAGGGCGAACTGAAGCTTTCTTT. Amino acid sequence: CASSETGRTEAFF.